This T cell receptor beta chain derives from a study of shared clonotypes between healthy human individuals. Whole-study findings and limits: Sample collection involved blood only; tissue repertoires are likely different.

There are 15 residues in the CDR3. With 2 bases removed from V and 1 base from J, the gap between germline ends came to 11 bases. Germline lookup yields CDR1 KGHSH and CDR2 LQKENI. Profiled with immunoSEQ multiplex PCR; TCRdb holds only in-frame clones, not every one. Among about half a million clones listed, more than 75% were seen once. Comments on this clone: Its cognate antigen is unknown.

This receptor was obtained from a woman aged 40 to 49 in good health. Some clones in this sample may be carry-over from other donors' samples. The source material was PBMCs. The rearrangement joins TRBV18 to TRBJ1-1; D gene ambiguous. DNA of the CDR3: TGTGCCAGCTCACCAAGTGGGAAGGGGAACACTGAAGCTTTCTTT. This gives the protein CASSPSGKGNTEAFF.